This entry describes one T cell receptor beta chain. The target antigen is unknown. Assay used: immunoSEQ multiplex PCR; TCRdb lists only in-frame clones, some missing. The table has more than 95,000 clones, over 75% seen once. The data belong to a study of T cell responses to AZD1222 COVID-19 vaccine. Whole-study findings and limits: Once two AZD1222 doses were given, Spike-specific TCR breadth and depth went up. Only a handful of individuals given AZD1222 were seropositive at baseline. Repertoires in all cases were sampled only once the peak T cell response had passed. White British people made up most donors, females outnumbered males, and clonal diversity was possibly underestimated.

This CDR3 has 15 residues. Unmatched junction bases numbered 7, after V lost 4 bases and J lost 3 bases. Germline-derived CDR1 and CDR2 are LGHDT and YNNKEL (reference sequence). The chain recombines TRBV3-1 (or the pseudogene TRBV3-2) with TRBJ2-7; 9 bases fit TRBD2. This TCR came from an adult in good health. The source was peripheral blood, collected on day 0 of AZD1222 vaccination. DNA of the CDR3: TGTGCCAGCAGCCCGGTTGGGCGGGAGGGCTACGAGCAGTACTTC. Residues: CASSPVGREGYEQYF.